The T cell receptor beta chain described here comes from a study of T cell changes during pregnancy in multiple sclerosis. Sequenced by immunoSEQ multiplex PCR; TCRdb stores in-frame clones only, minus some. Here the sample spans 59,000 or so clones, roughly nine tenths being singletons. This clone showed up just a few times. Germline lookup yields CDR1 LGHNT and CDR2 FRNRAP. The germline V and J ends were trimmed by 7 bases and 9 bases, with 15 bases remaining between them. The CDR3 has 12 amino acids. The chain employs TRBV12-5 and TRBJ2-5; D perhaps matches TRBD1 (5 bases). The sequencing used peripheral blood, collected in the third trimester of pregnancy. The clonotype was recovered from a female donor in good health, enrolled as a control in a pregnancy study. This chain's CDR3 is CASVRDPGPQYF. CDR3 coding DNA: TGTGCTAGTGTTAGAGATCCAGGGCCCCAGTACTTC.